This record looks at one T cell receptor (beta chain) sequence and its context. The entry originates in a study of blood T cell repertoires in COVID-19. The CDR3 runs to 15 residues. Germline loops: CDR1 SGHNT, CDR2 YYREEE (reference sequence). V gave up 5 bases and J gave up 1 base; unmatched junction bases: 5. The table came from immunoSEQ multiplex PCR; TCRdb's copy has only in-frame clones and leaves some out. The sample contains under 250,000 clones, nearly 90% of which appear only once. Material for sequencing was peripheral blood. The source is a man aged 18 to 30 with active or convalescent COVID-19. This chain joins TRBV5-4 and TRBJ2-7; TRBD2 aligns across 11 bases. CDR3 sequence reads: CASRAGTSGSYEQYF. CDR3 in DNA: TGTGCCAGCAGAGCCGGGACTAGCGGTTCCTACGAGCAGTACTTC.